This T cell receptor (beta chain) was sequenced for a study of beta chain features in type 1 diabetes. As every portion of the isolated RNA was reverse transcribed, the sequencing read expressed TCRB transcripts. Some clones are missing from TCRdb's copy, which holds only in-frame ones; the method was immunoSEQ multiplex PCR. The sample contains about 150,000 clones, 9% to 10% of which appear only once. This CDR3 spans 18 amino acids. Germline trimming cut 5 bases from V and 6 bases from J; bases unmatched to any gene: 12. CDR1 SEHNR and CDR2 FQNEAQ come from the germline V gene (reference sequence). General study findings and limits: cDNA sequencing could over-represent cells with high TCR expression. Type 1 diabetes patients had fewer VDJ junction insertions and more deletions.

The sample holds a few counts of this clone. Its antigen is as yet unknown. The material sequenced was central memory CD4+ T cells from blood. This sequence was found in a woman aged 18-35 years in good health. V and J are TRBV7-9 and TRBJ2-1; 14 positions match TRBD2. CDR3 sequence: CASSLGTSGSLGSNEQFF. CDR3 DNA sequence: TGTGCCAGCAGCCTCGGGACTAGCGGGAGTTTAGGGAGCAATGAGCAGTTCTTC.